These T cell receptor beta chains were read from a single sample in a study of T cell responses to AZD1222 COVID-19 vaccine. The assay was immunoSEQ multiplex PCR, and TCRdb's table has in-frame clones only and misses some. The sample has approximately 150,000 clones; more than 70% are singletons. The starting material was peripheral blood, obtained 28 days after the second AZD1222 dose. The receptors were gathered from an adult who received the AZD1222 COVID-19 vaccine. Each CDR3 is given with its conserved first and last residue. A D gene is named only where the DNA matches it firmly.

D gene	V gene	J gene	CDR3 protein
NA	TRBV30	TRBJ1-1	CAREYQGINTEAFF
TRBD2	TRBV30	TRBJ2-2	CALRLGTGLAVTGELFF
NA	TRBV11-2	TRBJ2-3	CASSLRGSTDTQYF
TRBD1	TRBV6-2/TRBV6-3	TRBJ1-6	CASSYTPGQGSSYNSPLHF
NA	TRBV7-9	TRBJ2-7	CASSPRGPYEQYF
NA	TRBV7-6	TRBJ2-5	CASSFVATVGETQYF
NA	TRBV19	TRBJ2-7	CASSITGSSYEQYF
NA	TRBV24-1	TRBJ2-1	CATSDWRGAVREQFF
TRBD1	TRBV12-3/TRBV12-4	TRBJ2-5	CASVGQGWETQYF
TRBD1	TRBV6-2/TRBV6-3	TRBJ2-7	CASTPGTGLYEQYF
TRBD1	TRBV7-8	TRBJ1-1	CASSYQPDRDVYQMNTEAFF
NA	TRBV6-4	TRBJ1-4	CASSDEGIYEKLFF
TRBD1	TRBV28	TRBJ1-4	CASSLGGTGGFYEKLFF
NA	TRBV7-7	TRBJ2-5	CASSLAAPTAQETQYF
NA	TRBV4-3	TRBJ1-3	CASSHPLGGPGNTIYF
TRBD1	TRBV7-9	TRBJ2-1	CASSSGQTSSYNEQFF
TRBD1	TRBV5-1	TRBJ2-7	CASSSDRYEQYF
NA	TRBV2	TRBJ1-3	CASNWVGDASRYWNTIYF
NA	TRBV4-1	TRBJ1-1	CASSPLQEGYTEAFF
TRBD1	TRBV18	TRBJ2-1	CASSPPSQGTWSNEQFF
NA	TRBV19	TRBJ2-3	CASSSVGGNTDTQYF
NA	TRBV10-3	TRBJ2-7	CAISEDAGVGTTYEQYF
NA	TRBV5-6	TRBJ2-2	CASSWLYHTGELFF
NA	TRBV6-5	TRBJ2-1	CASLDLGGSGEQFF
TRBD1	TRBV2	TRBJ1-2	CASSDDRGTLYGYTF
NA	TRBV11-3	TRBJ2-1	CASSLEALGSGSYNEQFF
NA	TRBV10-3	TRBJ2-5	CAISELRGQETQYF